The 2 T cell receptor beta chains below come from one sample, sequenced in a study of identifying expanded T cells in peripheral blood. Clones were sequenced by immunoSEQ multiplex PCR, and TCRdb holds only the in-frame ones, with some missing. The sample gives fewer than 130,000 clones, around 88% of which show up once; approximately 16% is in the top ten. The sequencing sample was made of blood. Receptors were obtained from a person aged 18 to 75 in good health.

The chain is built from TRBV19 and TRBJ2-2; unclear D gene. The CDR3 loop spans 11 amino acids. Deletions cut 5 bases from V and 7 bases from J, with 5 bases between. The V gene's germline CDR1 is LNHDA and CDR2 SQIVND (reference sequence). DNA of the CDR3: TGTGCCAGTAGTGCCAACGGGGAGCTGTTTTTT. Amino acids: CASSANGELFF.

The rearrangement links TRBV6-1 to TRBJ2-3; the D is unclear. This CDR3 comprises 16 residues. Germline CDR1 reads MNHNS; CDR2 reads SASEGT. V lost 1 base, J lost 4 bases, and 15 bases lay in between. CDR3 protein: CASSEGVTRASDTQYF. CDR3 DNA sequence: TGTGCCAGCAGTGAAGGGGTTACCAGAGCCTCAGATACGCAGTATTTT.